This TCR beta chain stems from a study of shared clonotypes between healthy human individuals. Points from the study as a whole: Naive CD4 clonotype sharing across four donors was 4% to 5.5%.

All participating donors were Caucasian adults from Nashville, Tennessee. A single count supports this clone. The antigen is not known. Trimming took off 4 bases at V and 1 base at J, with 14 bases between the two ends. Germline V gives CDR1 SGHNT, CDR2 YYREEE (reference sequence). The CDR3 is made up of 15 amino acids. Authors' processing steps: ImmunoSEQ output held junction-only sequences without quality scores, so filtering differed. Sequencing used immunoSEQ multiplex PCR; TCRdb keeps in-frame clones, though not all of them. The V and J calls and clone size were taken over from that table, and D and trimming were inferred from the DNA. The table lists approximately 2.5 million clones, roughly 93% of them singletons.

The clonotype was recovered from a man younger than 30 in good health. Some clones in this sample may be carry-over from other donors' samples. The chain has TRBV5-4 and TRBJ1-2, with unresolved D. The specimen was naive CD4+ T cells from PBMCs. The subset: CD45RA+ positively selected. The CDR3 sequence is CASSDPRAFNYGYTF. CDR3 DNA sequence: TGTGCCAGCAGCGATCCCCGGGCCTTTAACTATGGCTACACCTTC.